Sequencing of this TCR beta chain was carried out in a study of monozygotic twins with inflammatory bowel disease. Germline V CDR1 and CDR2: SGHRS, YFSETQ. The CDR3 has 14 amino acids. With respect to this clonotype: Its matching antigen is unknown.

Reanalyzing the 5' RACE reads, TCRdb keeps one entry per CDR3 protein, without DNA. The repertoire shows a few hundred thousand distinct CDR3 sequences; the top ten hold 2% to 3%. Study-wide findings and caveats: IBD patients showed reduced TCRbeta diversity (inverse Simpson) versus healthy co-twins. Clonotypes shared with others were fewer in IBD patients than in healthy twins, especially with disease activity.

One blood sample of about 2.5 ml was taken from each donor. This receptor was identified in a human donor with ulcerative colitis or Crohn's disease, or a healthy co-twin of an affected twin (not recorded which). Sequencing was performed on blood. This chain connects TRBV5-1 to TRBJ2-7; TCRdb picks TRBD1, but there is no DNA to check that call. The CDR3: CASRTAISPMEQYF.